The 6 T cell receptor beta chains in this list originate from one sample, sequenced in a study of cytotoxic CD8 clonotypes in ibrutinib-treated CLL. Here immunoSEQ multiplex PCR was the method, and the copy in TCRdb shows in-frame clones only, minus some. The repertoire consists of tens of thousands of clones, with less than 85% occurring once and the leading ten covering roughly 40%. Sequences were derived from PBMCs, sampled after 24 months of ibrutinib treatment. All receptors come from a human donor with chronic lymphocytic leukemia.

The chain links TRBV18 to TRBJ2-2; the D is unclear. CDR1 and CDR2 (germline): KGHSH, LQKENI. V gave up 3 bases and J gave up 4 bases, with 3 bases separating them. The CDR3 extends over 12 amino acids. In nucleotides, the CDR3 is TGTGCCAGCTCACCTTCCACCGGGGAGCTGTTTTTT. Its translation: CASSPSTGELFF. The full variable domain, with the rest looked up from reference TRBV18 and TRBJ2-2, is NAGVMQNPRHLVRRRGQEARLRCSPMKGHSHVYWYRQLPEEGLKFMVYLQKENIIDESGMPKERFSAEFPKEGPSILRIQQVVRGDSAAYFCASSPSTGELFFGEGSRLTVL.

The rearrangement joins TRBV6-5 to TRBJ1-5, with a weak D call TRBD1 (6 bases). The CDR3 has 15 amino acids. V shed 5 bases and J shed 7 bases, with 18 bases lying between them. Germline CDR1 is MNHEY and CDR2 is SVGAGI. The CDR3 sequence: CASSLKQGSGQPQHF. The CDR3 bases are TGTGCCAGCAGTCTCAAACAGGGTTCAGGGCAGCCCCAGCATTTT.

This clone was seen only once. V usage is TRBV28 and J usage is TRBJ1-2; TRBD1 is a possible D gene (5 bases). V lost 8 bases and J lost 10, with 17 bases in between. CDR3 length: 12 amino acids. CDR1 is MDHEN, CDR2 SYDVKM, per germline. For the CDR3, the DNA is TGTGCCAGCGGCCAAACAAGAGGGGACTACACCTTC. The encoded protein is CASGQTRGDYTF.

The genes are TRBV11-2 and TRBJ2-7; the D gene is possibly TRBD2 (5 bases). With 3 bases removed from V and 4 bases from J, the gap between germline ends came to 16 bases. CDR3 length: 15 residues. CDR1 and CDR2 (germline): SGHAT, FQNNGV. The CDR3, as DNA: TGTGCCAGCAGCTTGCTACGGGTCTCGGGATACGAGCAGTACTTC. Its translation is CASSLLRVSGYEQYF.

For the CDR3, the DNA is TGTGCCAGCCCGGACAGGAACCAAGAGACCCAGTACTTC. This translates into CASPDRNQETQYF. This rearrangement joins TRBV21-1 to TRBJ2-5; the D call of TRBD1 is as the table states it, not checked on the DNA. TRBV21-1 constitutes a pseudogene. This CDR3 is built from 13 residues.

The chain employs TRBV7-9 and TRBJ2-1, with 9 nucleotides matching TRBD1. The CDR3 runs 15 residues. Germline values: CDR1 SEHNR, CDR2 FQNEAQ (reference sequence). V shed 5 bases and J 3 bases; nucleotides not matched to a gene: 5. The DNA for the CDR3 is TGTGCCAGCAGCCAGGGACAGGGTAACTACAATGAGCAGTTCTTC. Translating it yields CASSQGQGNYNEQFF.